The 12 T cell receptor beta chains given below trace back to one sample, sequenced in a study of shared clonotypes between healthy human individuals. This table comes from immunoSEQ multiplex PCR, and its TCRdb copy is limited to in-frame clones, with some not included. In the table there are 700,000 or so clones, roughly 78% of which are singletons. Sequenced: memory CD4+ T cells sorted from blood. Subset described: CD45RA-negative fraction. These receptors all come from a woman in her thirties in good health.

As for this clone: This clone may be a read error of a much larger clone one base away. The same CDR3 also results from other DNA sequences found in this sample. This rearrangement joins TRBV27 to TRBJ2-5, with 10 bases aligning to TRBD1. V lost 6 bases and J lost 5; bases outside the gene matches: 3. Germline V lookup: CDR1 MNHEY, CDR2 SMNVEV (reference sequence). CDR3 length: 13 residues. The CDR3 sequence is CASRRTGGETQYF. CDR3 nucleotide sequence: TGTGCCAGCAGACGGACAGGGGGGGAGACCCAGTACTTC.

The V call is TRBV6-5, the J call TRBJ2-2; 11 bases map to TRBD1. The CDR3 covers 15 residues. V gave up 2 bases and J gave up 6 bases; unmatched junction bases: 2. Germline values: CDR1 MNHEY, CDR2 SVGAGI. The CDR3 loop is CASSYQGQGAGELFF. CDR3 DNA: TGTGCCAGCAGTTACCAGGGACAGGGGGCCGGGGAGCTGTTTTTT.

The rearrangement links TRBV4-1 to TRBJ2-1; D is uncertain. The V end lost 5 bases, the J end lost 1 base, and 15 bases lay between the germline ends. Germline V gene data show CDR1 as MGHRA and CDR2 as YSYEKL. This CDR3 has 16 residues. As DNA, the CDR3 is TGCGCCAGCAGCATGGAAGACGTGGGGTCCTACAATGAGCAGTTCTTC. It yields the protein CASSMEDVGSYNEQFF.

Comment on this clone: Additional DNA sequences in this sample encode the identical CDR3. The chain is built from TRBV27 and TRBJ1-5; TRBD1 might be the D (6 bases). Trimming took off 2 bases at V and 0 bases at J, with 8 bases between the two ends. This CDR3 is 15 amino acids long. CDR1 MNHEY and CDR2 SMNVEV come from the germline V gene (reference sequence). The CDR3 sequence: CASSLNRDSNQPQHF. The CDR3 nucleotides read TGTGCCAGCAGTTTAAACAGGGATAGCAATCAGCCCCAGCATTTT.

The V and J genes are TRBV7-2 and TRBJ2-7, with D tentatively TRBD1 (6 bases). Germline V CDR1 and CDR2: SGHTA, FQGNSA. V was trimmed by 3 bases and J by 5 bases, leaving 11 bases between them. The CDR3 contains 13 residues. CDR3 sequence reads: CASSFAGVDEQYF. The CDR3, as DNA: TGTGCCAGCAGCTTCGCAGGGGTCGACGAGCAGTACTTC.

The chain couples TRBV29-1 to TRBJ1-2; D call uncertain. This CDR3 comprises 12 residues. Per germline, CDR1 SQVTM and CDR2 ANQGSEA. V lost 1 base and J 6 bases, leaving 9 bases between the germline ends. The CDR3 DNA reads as TGCAGCGTTGAAGGTCGGCAAAATGGCTACACCTTC. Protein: CSVEGRQNGYTF.

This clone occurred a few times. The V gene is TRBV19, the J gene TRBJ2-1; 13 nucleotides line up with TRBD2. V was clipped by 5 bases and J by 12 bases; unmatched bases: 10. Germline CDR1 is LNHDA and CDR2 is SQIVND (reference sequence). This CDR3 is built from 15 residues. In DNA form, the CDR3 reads TGTGCCAGTAGTGTTACCGGGACTAGCGGGATAGGGCAGTTCTTC. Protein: CASSVTGTSGIGQFF.

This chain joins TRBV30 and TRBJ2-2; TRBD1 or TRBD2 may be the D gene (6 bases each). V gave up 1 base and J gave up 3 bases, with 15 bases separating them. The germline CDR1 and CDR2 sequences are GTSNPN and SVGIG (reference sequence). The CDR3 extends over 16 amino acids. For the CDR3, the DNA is TGTGCCTGGAGTGCCCCCCCTAGGGGGGACACCGGGGAGCTGTTTTTT. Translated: CAWSAPPRGDTGELFF.

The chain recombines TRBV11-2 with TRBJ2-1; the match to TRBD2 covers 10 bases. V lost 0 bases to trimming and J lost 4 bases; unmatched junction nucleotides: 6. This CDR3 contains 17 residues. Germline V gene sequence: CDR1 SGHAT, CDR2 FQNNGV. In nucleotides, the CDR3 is TGTGCCAGCAGCTTAGACTCTGGAGCGGGAGGGTACAATGAGCAGTTCTTC. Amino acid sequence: CASSLDSGAGGYNEQFF.

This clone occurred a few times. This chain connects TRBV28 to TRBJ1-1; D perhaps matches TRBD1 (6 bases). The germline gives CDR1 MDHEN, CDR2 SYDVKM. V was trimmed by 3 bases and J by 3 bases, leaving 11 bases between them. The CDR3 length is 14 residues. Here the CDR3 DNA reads TGTGCCAGCAGTTTGGGGGGCCCTTACACTGAAGCTTTCTTT. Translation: CASSLGGPYTEAFF.

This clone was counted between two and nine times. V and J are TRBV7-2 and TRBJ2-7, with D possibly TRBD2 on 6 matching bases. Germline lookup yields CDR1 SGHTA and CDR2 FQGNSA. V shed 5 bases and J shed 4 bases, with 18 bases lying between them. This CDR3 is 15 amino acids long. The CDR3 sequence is CASSPQEGPGYEQYF. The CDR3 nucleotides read TGTGCCAGCAGCCCCCAGGAGGGGCCAGGGTACGAGCAGTACTTC.

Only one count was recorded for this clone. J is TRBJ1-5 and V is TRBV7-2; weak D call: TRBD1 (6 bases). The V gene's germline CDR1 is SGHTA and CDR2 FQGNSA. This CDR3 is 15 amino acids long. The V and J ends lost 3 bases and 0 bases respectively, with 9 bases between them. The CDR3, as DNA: TGTGCCAGCAGCTTCCAGGGGTATAGCAATCAGCCCCAGCATTTT. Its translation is CASSFQGYSNQPQHF.